The rows below give T cell receptor beta chains drawn from one sample of a study of T cell responses to AZD1222 COVID-19 vaccine. Profiled with immunoSEQ multiplex PCR; TCRdb holds only in-frame clones, not every one. The table shows 75,000 to 90,000 clones, with roughly 88% occurring only once. The sequenced sample was peripheral blood, obtained on day 0 of AZD1222 vaccination. The receptors shown here come from an adult in good health. CDR3s include the opening cysteine and the closing phenylalanine or tryptophan. The D gene is left open where the match is weak. Clone size is stated in some rows and not others, as once, few, many or a class when expanded.

CDR3 DNA	CDR3 protein	clone size	D gene	V gene	J gene
TGTGCCATCAGTGAGTCGCCAGGGAACGTCTACGAGCAGTACTTC	CAISESPGNVYEQYF	NA	NA	TRBV10-3	TRBJ2-7
TGTGCCAGCAGCCAAGATACAGGGGCCACTGAAGCTTTCTTT	CASSQDTGATEAFF	NA	TRBD1	TRBV4-2	TRBJ1-1
TGTGCCAGCAGCCTAGGGGACAGGAAAAACTATGGCTACACCTTC	CASSLGDRKNYGYTF	few	TRBD1	TRBV6-5	TRBJ1-2
TGTGCCAGCTCACCTTCCCTCGCGGGGACAGGCTACGAGCAGTACTTC	CASSPSLAGTGYEQYF	NA	TRBD1	TRBV18	TRBJ2-7
TGTGCCAGCAGCCAAGGCTCCCAGGGCTATCAGCCCCAGCATTTT	CASSQGSQGYQPQHF	NA	NA	TRBV3-1/TRBV3-2	TRBJ1-5
TGTGCCAGCAGCTTAAGCTCTGGGGCCAACGTCCTGACTTTC	CASSLSSGANVLTF	NA	NA	TRBV7-3	TRBJ2-6
TGTGCCAGCACCAAGGGGGGATTTTTCAATGAGCAGTTCTTC	CASTKGGFFNEQFF	NA	NA	TRBV27	TRBJ2-1
TGTGCCAGTTCCTTCGTACGGACTAGCACAGATACGCAGTATTTT	CASSFVRTSTDTQYF	NA	NA	TRBV19	TRBJ2-3
TGTGCCAGCAGCTTTGGTGGTGGCTATGGCTACACCTTC	CASSFGGGYGYTF	NA	NA	TRBV12-3/TRBV12-4	TRBJ1-2
TGCGCCAGCAGATTCTCCTTTGTCAGGGGAGGGAACACTGAAGCTTTCTTT	CASRFSFVRGGNTEAFF	NA	NA	TRBV5-1	TRBJ1-1
TGCGCCAGCAGCTTGGGGGGGGCCCAAGAGACCCAGTACTTC	CASSLGGAQETQYF	once	NA	TRBV5-1	TRBJ2-5
TGTGCCAGCAGCTTAGTAGGCAGCTACGAGCAGTACTTC	CASSLVGSYEQYF	NA	NA	TRBV11-2	TRBJ2-7
TGCGCCAGCAGCCGTCGCCGGACAGGGGTTAGCACAGATACGCAGTATTTT	CASSRRRTGVSTDTQYF	NA	TRBD1	TRBV5-1	TRBJ2-3
TGTGCCATCAGTGGCAGCATAACCGATACGCAGTATTTT	CAISGSITDTQYF	NA	NA	TRBV10-3	TRBJ2-3
TGTGCCAGCGGTTCGGCGGGAGCCTTCGGGGGCTACAATGAGCAGTTCTTC	CASGSAGAFGGYNEQFF	NA	TRBD2	TRBV27	TRBJ2-1
TGCGCCAGCACCCACACCTACGAGCAGTACTTC	CASTHTYEQYF	NA	NA	TRBV5-1	TRBJ2-7
TGTGCCAGCAGCTTAATGGCTGCTACGCAGTATTTT	CASSLMAATQYF	NA	NA	TRBV7-2	TRBJ2-3